These 20 T cell receptor beta chains were sequenced from one sample in a study of T cells in Graves' hyperthyroidism and ophthalmopathy. RNA transcripts provided the source from which TCR beta CDR3 regions were amplified. With the HTBI primer set, the TCR CDR3 went through a first round of RT-PCR. One entry per CDR3 protein, called by TCRdb with MiXCR from the multiplex PCR reads. This sample yields a few hundred thousand distinct CDR3 sequences, of which roughly 14% are seen a single time; roughly 26% belongs to the top ten. The sample taken for sequencing was blood. The receptors were gathered from a woman aged 18 to 35 with Graves' hyperthyroidism that later progressed to Graves' ophthalmopathy.

The chain recombines TRBV7-9 with TRBJ2-4, with D unclear. Germline V gene sequence: CDR1 SEHNR, CDR2 FQNEAQ (reference sequence). CDR3 length equals 15 residues. Trimming left V 2 bases short and J 0 bases short, with 8 bases between. The chain's CDR3 is CASSLSEIAKNIQYF. DNA of the CDR3: TGTGCCAGCAGCTTATCAGAGATAGCCAAAAACATTCAGTACTTC.

This clonotype was counted ten times or more. As DNA, the CDR3 is TGTGCCAGCTCACCATTCAGGCCGGGACAGGGAGAAAAACTGTTTTTT. Translation gives CASSPFRPGQGEKLFF. V and J are TRBV18 and TRBJ1-4; TRBD1 matches 9 bases. The V gene end was trimmed by 2 bases and the J gene end by 8 bases; junction bases not matched to a gene: 9. The V gene's germline CDR1 is KGHSH and CDR2 LQKENI. The CDR3 loop spans 16 amino acids.

This clonotype has at least ten counts. The chain uses TRBV5-1 and TRBJ2-7, with D possibly being TRBD1 or TRBD2 (5 bases each). The V end lost 0 bases, the J end lost 2 bases, and 12 bases lay between the germline ends. The CDR3 is made up of 15 amino acids. Per germline, CDR1 SGHRS and CDR2 YFSETQ. CDR3 amino acids: CASSLDGTDTYEQYF. The CDR3 DNA reads as TGCGCCAGCAGCTTGGACGGGACCGATACCTACGAGCAGTACTTC.

This clonotype occurred a few times. V is TRBV10-3 and J is TRBJ2-5; TRBD1 agrees at 8 bases. The CDR3 consists of 13 residues. Germline trimming cut 5 bases from V and 5 bases from J; bases unmatched to any gene: 4. Germline CDR1 and CDR2: ENHRY and SYGVKD. The CDR3 DNA reads TGTGCCATCAGTCAGGGGGCGGGGGAGACCCAGTACTTC. Protein product: CAISQGAGETQYF.

There are many counts of this clonotype. J is TRBJ2-5 and V is TRBV11-2; 11 positions match TRBD2. J gave up 4 bases and V 2 bases, and 6 bases lay outside the gene matches. This CDR3 has 16 residues. Germline assignment: CDR1 SGHAT and CDR2 FQNNGV. In DNA, the CDR3 is TGTGCCAGCAGCTTAATGGGGACTAGCGGTTCAGAGACCCAGTACTTC. It yields the protein CASSLMGTSGSETQYF.

This clonotype was seen a handful of times. The J gene is TRBJ2-1, the V gene TRBV4-2; maybe TRBD2 (6 bases). The CDR3 runs to 15 residues. V lost 0 bases to trimming and J lost 12 bases, with 18 bases between them. CDR1 and CDR2 (germline): LGHNA, YNFKEQ. CDR3: CASSQESGLLRGQFF. In nucleotides, the CDR3 is TGTGCCAGCAGCCAAGAATCGGGACTCCTACGAGGGCAGTTCTTC.

There are a few counts of this clonotype. The conserved phenylalanine or tryptophan normally closing the CDR3 is absent here, so this likely arose from a read error. V gene TRBV12-3 or TRBV12-4 combines with J gene TRBJ1-1; D perhaps matches TRBD1 (5 bases). The V end was cut by 6 bases, the J end by 6 bases, with 17 bases between. There are 14 residues in the CDR3. CDR3 loop: CASRLSQGASEAFL. As DNA, the CDR3 is TGTGCCAGCAGATTGTCCCAAGGGGCGTCTGAAGCTTTCCTT.

In this sample, this clonotype turned up many times. The chain carries TRBV28 and TRBJ1-1, with 7 bases lining up with TRBD1. Looked up from germline, CDR1 is MDHEN and CDR2 is SYDVKM. The V gene end was trimmed by 6 bases and the J gene end by 6 bases; junction bases not matched to a gene: 10. The CDR3 length is 14 residues. The DNA for the CDR3 is TGTGCCAGCAGACCGGACAGGTACAACGCTGAAGCTTTCTTT. Protein product: CASRPDRYNAEAFF.

This clonotype was seen at least ten times. The chain recombines TRBV28 with TRBJ2-7; 10 nucleotides agree with TRBD2. Germline loops: CDR1 MDHEN, CDR2 SYDVKM. J was trimmed by 4 bases and V by 6 bases; bases with no gene match: 18. CDR3 length equals 18 residues. The CDR3 bases are TGTGCCAGCAGCCAAGCCGCTAGCGGGAGATCTGTGTGGTACGAGCAGTACTTC. It encodes CASSQAASGRSVWYEQYF.

A word on this clonotype: A read error is possible here, since a much larger clone lies one base away. The CDR3 loop reads CASSLEPEGPYNQPQHF. CDR3 nucleotide sequence: TGTGCCAGCAGCTTAGAACCCGAGGGACCATACAATCAGCCCCAGCATTTT. The chain combines TRBV7-2 with TRBJ1-5; D is possibly TRBD1 (5 bases). V dropped 1 base and J dropped 3 bases, with 16 bases sitting between them. This CDR3 contains 17 residues. CDR1 SGHTA and CDR2 FQGNSA come from the germline V gene. The complete variable domain, with remaining parts taken from reference TRBV7-2 and TRBJ1-5, reads GAGVSQSPSNKVTEKGKDVELRCDPISGHTALYWYRQSLGQGLEFLIYFQGNSAPDKSGLPSDRFSAERTGGSVSTLTIQRTQQEDSAVYLCASSLEPEGPYNQPQHFGDGTRLSIL.

There are a few counts of this clonotype. For the CDR3, the DNA is TGCGCCAGCAGCGTCTTGACTAGGGAGACCCAGTACTTC. Its protein product is CASSVLTRETQYF. The chain carries TRBV5-1 and TRBJ2-5, with D possibly TRBD2 on 6 matching bases. The CDR3 covers 13 residues. The germline V gene encodes CDR1 SGHRS and CDR2 YFSETQ. The V and J ends lost 4 bases and 5 bases respectively, with 12 bases between them.

The chain links TRBV19 to TRBJ1-1; D is undetermined. The length of the CDR3 is 11 residues. Trimming took 9 bases from V and 7 from J, leaving 12 bases between them. Germline-derived CDR1 and CDR2 are LNHDA and SQIVND (reference sequence). The CDR3 DNA is TGTGCCAGCTTTTTTGGGCTTGAAGCTTTCTTT. Translated: CASFFGLEAFF.

This clonotype was recorded a few times. V usage is TRBV5-1 and J usage is TRBJ2-5; D is undetermined. The CDR3 totals 14 residues. Looked up from germline, CDR1 is SGHRS and CDR2 is YFSETQ. Deletions cut 1 base from V and 1 base from J, with 8 bases between. In DNA form, the CDR3 reads TGCGCCAGCAGCTTGTACCTGGGCCAAGAGACCCAGTACTTC. Translation gives CASSLYLGQETQYF.

This clonotype came up many times. The genes are TRBV28 and TRBJ2-7; no clear D. With 6 bases removed from V and 3 bases from J, the gap between germline ends came to 12 bases. Germline CDR1 is MDHEN and CDR2 is SYDVKM. The CDR3 sequence is 13 residues long. Here the CDR3 DNA reads TGTGCCAGCAGCCTCCCCGCGAACTACGAGCAGTACTTC. Amino acid sequence: CASSLPANYEQYF. The full variable domain, completed using reference TRBV28 and TRBJ2-7, is DVKVTQSSRYLVKRTGEKVFLECVQDMDHENMFWYRQDPGLGLRLIYFSYDVKMKEKGDIPEGYSVSREKKERFSLILESASTNQTSMYLCASSLPANYEQYFGPGTRLTVT.

This rearrangement joins TRBV7-9 to TRBJ2-1, with D tentatively TRBD1 or TRBD2 (5 bases each). The CDR3 consists of 11 residues. V lost 5 bases, J lost 8 bases, and 7 bases lay in between. Germline values: CDR1 SEHNR, CDR2 FQNEAQ (reference sequence). CDR3 residues: CASSGTDEQFF. The CDR3 DNA is TGTGCCAGCAGCGGGACCGATGAGCAGTTCTTC.

The chain recombines TRBV4-1 with TRBJ1-5; D possibly corresponds to TRBD1 (5 bases). Trimming stripped 4 bases from V and 7 bases from J, with 17 bases between. From germline, CDR1 is MGHRA and CDR2 YSYEKL. This CDR3 is 15 amino acids long. The CDR3 region is CASSRLQEVGQPQHF. In DNA, the CDR3 is TGCGCCAGCAGCCGGTTACAGGAGGTCGGACAGCCCCAGCATTTT.

This clonotype was recorded only once. The CDR3 here is CASSSIAGGSTYEQYF. DNA for the CDR3: TGTGCCAGCAGCTCAATAGCGGGAGGGAGTACCTACGAGCAGTACTTC. The gene calls are TRBV11-2 and TRBJ2-7; 11 bases line up with TRBD2. CDR1 and CDR2 (germline): SGHAT, FQNNGV. The CDR3 is 16 amino acids. J was trimmed by 2 bases and V by 4 bases; bases with no gene match: 7.

This clonotype was observed many times. The chain joins TRBV18 to TRBJ2-1; D gene ambiguous. Germline V gene sequence: CDR1 KGHSH, CDR2 LQKENI. The CDR3 loop spans 14 amino acids. Trimming stripped 3 bases from V and 4 bases from J, with 10 bases between. The CDR3 protein is CASSPRAYYNEQFF. DNA for the CDR3: TGTGCCAGCTCACCTCGTGCTTATTACAATGAGCAGTTCTTC.

CDR3 loop: CASTLGQTSSYEQYF. CDR3 sequence (DNA): TGTGCCAGCACCCTGGGGCAGACGAGCTCCTACGAGCAGTACTTC. V gene TRBV5-5 combines with J gene TRBJ2-7, with D maybe TRBD1 (5 bases). There are 15 residues in the CDR3. Germline V lookup: CDR1 SGHKS, CDR2 YYEKEE (reference sequence). Trimming removed 6 bases from V and 0 bases from J, with 16 bases in between.

The chain uses TRBV7-2 and TRBJ1-5; D remains unclear. Trimming shortened V by 2 bases and J by 6 bases, and 14 bases separated the two germline ends. This CDR3 has 15 amino acids. CDR1 and CDR2 from the germline V gene are SGHTA and FQGNSA. Here the CDR3 reads CASSLTSAAAQPQHF. CDR3 coding DNA: TGTGCCAGCAGCTTAACATCGGCAGCAGCTCAGCCCCAGCATTTT.